This entry is about one TCR beta chain. This entry comes from a study of identical twins. The CDR3 covers 15 residues. V lost 3 bases and J lost 2; bases outside the gene matches: 4. CDR1 is MNHEY and CDR2 is SVGAGI in the germline V gene. TCRdb ran MiXCR on the 5' RACE reads and lists one entry per CDR3 protein. This sample has around 690,000 distinct CDR3 sequences; 20% to 25% occur once, and the top ten carry 4.3%. The data also belong to a second study, concerning T cells expressing NK-cell markers.

Specimen: PBMCs. This sequence originates from a woman aged 18-29 years in good health. J is TRBJ2-7 and V is TRBV6-5; TRBD2 aligns across 10 bases. CDR3 in DNA: TGTGCCAGCAGTTATAGCGGGGGGACGACCTACGAGCAGTACTTC. Amino acid sequence: CASSYSGGTTYEQYF.